This T cell receptor (beta chain) was sequenced for a study of blood T cell repertoires in COVID-19. V was shortened by 6 bases and J by 1 base, with 10 bases between the two germline ends. The CDR3 runs 13 residues. Germline lookup yields CDR1 LGHDT and CDR2 YNNKEL (reference sequence). The repertoire was sequenced with immunoSEQ multiplex PCR; TCRdb's copy has only in-frame clones and lacks some. The table lists 200,000 to 300,000 clones, approximately 84% of them singletons. This sequence was found in a woman aged 25 to 45 who had recovered from COVID-19. The gene calls are TRBV3-1 (or the pseudogene TRBV3-2) and TRBJ2-7; D call uncertain. What was sequenced was peripheral blood. The CDR3, as DNA: TGTGCCAGCAGGTCATTCAGTTCCTACGAGCAGTACTTC. This encodes CASRSFSSYEQYF.